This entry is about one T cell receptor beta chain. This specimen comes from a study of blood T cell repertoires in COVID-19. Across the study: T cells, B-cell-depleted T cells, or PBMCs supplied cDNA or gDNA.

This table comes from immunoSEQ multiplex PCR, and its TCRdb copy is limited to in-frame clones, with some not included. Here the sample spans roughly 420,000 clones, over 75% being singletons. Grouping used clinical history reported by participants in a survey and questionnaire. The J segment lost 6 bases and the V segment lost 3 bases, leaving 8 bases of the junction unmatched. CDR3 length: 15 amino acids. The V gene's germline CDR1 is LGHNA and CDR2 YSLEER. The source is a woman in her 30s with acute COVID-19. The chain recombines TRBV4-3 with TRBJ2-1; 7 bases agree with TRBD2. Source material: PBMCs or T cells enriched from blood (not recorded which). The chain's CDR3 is CASSQSPAGTNEQFF. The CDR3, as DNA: TGCGCCAGCAGCCAGAGCCCAGCGGGGACCAATGAGCAGTTCTTC.